This TCR beta chain was identified during a study of T-cell reconstitution after alpha-beta-depleted transplantation in children. This clonotype was detected many times. The CDR3 is 13 residues long. Per germline, CDR1 SGHRS and CDR2 YFSETQ. V dropped 5 bases and J dropped 2 bases, with 9 bases sitting between them. This sample's TCRbeta library carried unique molecular identifier barcodes. TCRdb re-called the PCR reads with MiXCR, one entry per CDR3 protein. Of about 690,000 distinct CDR3 sequences in the sample, approximately 17% were seen once. The receptor was derived from a human donor who donated a stem cell graft to a child with acute myeloid leukemia. The gene calls are TRBV5-1 and TRBJ2-3; tentative D call: TRBD1 (6 bases). The sample consisted of PBMCs from the stem cell graft donor, taken from the stem cell graft. The CDR3 spells CASSWTATDTQYF. The DNA of the CDR3 is TGCGCCAGCAGTTGGACAGCCACAGATACGCAGTATTTT.